A single sample gave rise to the 16 T cell receptor beta chains below, sequenced in a study of blood T cell repertoires in COVID-19. Assay used: immunoSEQ multiplex PCR; TCRdb lists only in-frame clones, some missing. The profile covers about 160,000 clones, with around 80% appearing a single time and less than 3.5% taken by the ten largest. Sequencing input: peripheral blood. The receptors were gathered from a woman in her fifties or sixties with acute or convalescent COVID-19.

The chain couples TRBV2 to TRBJ2-2; D ambiguous. In germline, CDR1 is SNHLY, CDR2 FYNNEI. The CDR3 length is 13 residues. The V end lost 1 base, the J end lost 7 bases, and 7 bases lay between the germline ends. The CDR3 DNA follows: TGTGCCAGCAGTGAAGTTAGCCTCGGGGAGCTGTTTTTT. Amino acid sequence: CASSEVSLGELFF.

V gene TRBV20-1 combines with J gene TRBJ2-5; possibly TRBD1 for D (5 bases). CDR1 and CDR2 from the germline V gene are DFQATT and SNEGSKA (reference sequence). The CDR3 has 12 residues. The V and J ends lost 3 bases and 5 bases respectively, with 10 bases between them. The CDR3 coding sequence is TGCAGTGCTAGTACTGGGGCCGAGACCCAGTACTTC. Its translation: CSASTGAETQYF.

This chain links TRBV5-1 with TRBJ1-1, with 7 bases lining up with TRBD1. The ends lost 4 bases at V and 1 base at J; junction bases unmatched: 4. CDR1 is SGHRS and CDR2 is YFSETQ in the germline V gene. The CDR3 is 14 amino acids. The CDR3 region has the DNA TGCGCCAGCAGCCAGGGGGGCCGGAACACTGAAGCTTTCTTT. Translation: CASSQGGRNTEAFF.

This clone was observed a single time. This chain joins TRBV7-6 and TRBJ2-3; D gene ambiguous. The CDR3 is 13 residues long. V was shortened by 0 bases and J by 2 bases, with 3 bases between the two germline ends. CDR1 and CDR2 from the germline V gene are SGHVS and FNYEAQ. CDR3 sequence: CASSLAFTDTQYF. Written as DNA, the CDR3 is TGTGCCAGCAGCTTAGCCTTCACAGATACGCAGTATTTT.

This chain connects TRBV4-3 to TRBJ2-7; D unresolved. Germline lookup yields CDR1 LGHNA and CDR2 YSLEER. Between the trimmed V and J ends, which lost 0 bases and 5 bases, there was a span of 14 bases. CDR3 length equals 15 residues. The CDR3 sequence is CASSQDPGRSNEQYF. CDR3 sequence (DNA): TGCGCCAGCAGCCAAGACCCTGGCAGGTCAAACGAGCAGTACTTC.

The V gene is TRBV4-2, the J gene TRBJ2-7; a weak D match, TRBD2 (5 bases). Germline V gene lookup returns CDR1 LGHNA and CDR2 YNFKEQ. V was shortened by 0 bases and J by 9 bases, with 18 bases between the two germline ends. The CDR3 totals 15 residues. The CDR3 DNA reads as TGTGCCAGCAGCCAAGATACCGGGTTCCTCCGGGGGCAGTACTTC. This sequence encodes CASSQDTGFLRGQYF.

This rearrangement joins TRBV7-9 to TRBJ2-7, with 7 nucleotides matching TRBD2. J lost 6 bases, V lost 0 bases, and 14 bases had no gene match. The CDR3 is 17 amino acids. Germline assignment: CDR1 SEHNR and CDR2 FQNEAQ (reference sequence). Here the CDR3 reads CASSLAGRTGGLGEQYF. The DNA of the CDR3 is TGTGCCAGCAGCTTAGCAGGTCGGACGGGGGGTTTAGGCGAGCAGTACTTC.

The J gene is TRBJ1-1, the V gene TRBV19, with D tentatively TRBD1 (5 bases). CDR3 length: 14 amino acids. The germline gives CDR1 LNHDA, CDR2 SQIVND (reference sequence). The germline V and J ends were trimmed by 7 bases and 5 bases, with 17 bases remaining between them. CDR3 amino acids: CASKEGGRGTEAFF. CDR3 nucleotides: TGTGCCAGTAAGGAGGGAGGGAGGGGAACTGAAGCTTTCTTT.

The J gene is TRBJ2-1, the V gene TRBV6-6; 8 bases match TRBD2. Germline CDR1 reads MNHNY; CDR2 reads SVGAGI (reference sequence). This CDR3 is 16 amino acids long. Losses at the gene ends were 0 bases for V and 3 bases for J; bases not matched to a gene: 4. The CDR3: CASSYSTGTSYNEQFF. In DNA form, the CDR3 reads TGTGCCAGCAGTTACTCAACCGGGACTAGCTACAATGAGCAGTTCTTC.

This clone was recorded only once. The V and J genes are TRBV4-3 and TRBJ1-3; maybe TRBD1 (6 bases). Looked up from germline, CDR1 is LGHNA and CDR2 is YSLEER. There are 15 residues in the CDR3. V was shortened by 0 bases and J by 4 bases, with 10 bases between the two germline ends. In nucleotides, the CDR3 is TGCGCCAGCAGCCAAGATACAGGGAAAGGAAACACCATATATTTT. Translated, it gives CASSQDTGKGNTIYF.

This CDR3 reads CASSLAPATSGGAYTQYF. In DNA, the CDR3 is TGTGCCAGCAGCTTGGCCCCGGCCACTAGCGGGGGGGCCTATACGCAGTATTTT. The chain has TRBV5-5 and TRBJ2-3; 13 bases agree with TRBD2. The CDR3 contains 18 residues. Losses at the gene ends were 0 bases for V and 7 bases for J; bases not matched to a gene: 11. Germline CDR1 is SGHKS and CDR2 is YYEKEE (reference sequence). Variable domain in full (rest from reference TRBV5-5 and TRBJ2-3): DAGVTQSPTHLIKTRGQQVTLRCSPISGHKSVSWYQQVLGQGPQFIFQYYEKEERGRGNFPDRFSARQFPNYSSELNVNALLLGDSALYLCASSLAPATSGGAYTQYFGPGTRLTVL.

This clone has just a few counts. The chain joins TRBV28 to TRBJ1-2, with a weak D call TRBD1 (6 bases). The CDR3 is made up of 13 amino acids. The germline V and J ends were trimmed by 4 bases and 8 bases, with 14 bases remaining between them. Germline V gene lookup returns CDR1 MDHEN and CDR2 SYDVKM. CDR3 DNA sequence: TGTGCCAGCAGTTCTACAGGGTTGTGGGGCTACACCTTC. Its translation is CASSSTGLWGYTF.

This clone was seen more than once but under ten times. The junction differs from germline at one of its ends, possibly a read error. The CDR3, as DNA: TGTGCCAGCAGTAAGCGGGGACATCCCCTCTTC. Protein sequence: CASSKRGHPLF. The chain joins TRBV2 to TRBJ1-2; tentative D call: TRBD1 (6 bases). CDR1 and CDR2 from the germline V gene are SNHLY and FYNNEI. The CDR3 totals 11 residues. The whole variable domain, remainder taken from reference TRBV2 and TRBJ1-2, is EPEVTQTPSHQVTQMGQEVILRCVPISNHLYFYWYRQILGQKVEFLVSFYNNEISEKSEIFDDQFSVERPDGSNFTLKIRSTKLEDSAMYFCASSKRGHPLFGSGTRLTVV.

V gene TRBV5-6 combines with J gene TRBJ2-7; the match to TRBD1 covers 7 bases. Germline V lookup: CDR1 SGHDT, CDR2 YYEEEE. The CDR3 is made up of 14 amino acids. The trim removed 2 bases at V and 3 bases at J, leaving 5 bases unmatched. Here the CDR3 reads CASSFDRAGYEQYF. CDR3 coding DNA: TGTGCCAGCAGCTTTGACAGGGCGGGCTACGAGCAGTACTTC.

J is TRBJ1-2 and V is TRBV11-2; TRBD1 is a possible D gene (5 bases). Germline V gene data show CDR1 as SGHAT and CDR2 as FQNNGV. The V gene lost 4 bases and the J gene lost 7 bases, with 16 bases spanning the gap. CDR3 size: 14 residues. CDR3 region: CASSSAVGGGGYTF. CDR3 nucleotide sequence: TGTGCCAGCAGCTCAGCGGTGGGGGGTGGTGGCTACACCTTC.

The J gene is TRBJ1-2, the V gene TRBV9, with unresolved D. CDR1 is SGDLS, CDR2 YYNGEE, per germline. V gave up 3 bases and J gave up 5 bases, with 14 bases separating them. The CDR3 totals 14 residues. The CDR3: CASSARHPVYGYTF. CDR3 in DNA: TGTGCCAGCAGCGCCCGACACCCGGTATATGGCTACACCTTC.